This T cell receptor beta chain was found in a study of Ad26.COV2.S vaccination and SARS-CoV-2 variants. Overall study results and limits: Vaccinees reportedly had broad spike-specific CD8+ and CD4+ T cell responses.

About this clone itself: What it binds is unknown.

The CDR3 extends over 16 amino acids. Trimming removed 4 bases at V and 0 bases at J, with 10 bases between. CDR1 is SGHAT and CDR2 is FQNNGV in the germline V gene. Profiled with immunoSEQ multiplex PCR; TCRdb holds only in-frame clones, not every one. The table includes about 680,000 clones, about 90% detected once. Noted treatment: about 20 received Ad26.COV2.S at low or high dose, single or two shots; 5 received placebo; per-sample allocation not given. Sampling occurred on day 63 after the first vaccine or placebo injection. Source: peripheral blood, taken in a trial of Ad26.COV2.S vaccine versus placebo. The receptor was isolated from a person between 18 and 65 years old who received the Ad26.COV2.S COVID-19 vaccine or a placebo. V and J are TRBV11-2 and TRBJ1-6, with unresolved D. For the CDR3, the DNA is TGTGCCAGCAGCTCGGGCAGCCCCTCCTATAATTCACCCCTCCACTTT. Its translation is CASSSGSPSYNSPLHF.